What follows is one T cell receptor beta chain and its context. Original processing methods: Amplification of reference gene primers provided the estimated nucleated cell counts. The method was immunoSEQ multiplex PCR; TCRdb's version includes in-frame clones alone and lacks a portion of them. V and J calls and clone size are copied from that table; D and trimming were computed from the DNA. The data show about 130,000 clones, over 60% seen once. Per the germline V gene, CDR1 is LNHDA and CDR2 is SQIVND (reference sequence). V lost 9 bases and J lost 3; bases outside the gene matches: 12. The CDR3 runs 15 residues. These data originate in a study of blood T cell repertoires in COVID-19. Study summary: Spain, Italy and the United States supplied samples that represented acute and convalescent COVID-19. The analysed material was cDNA or gDNA that came from T cells, B-cell-depleted T cells, or PBMCs.

The sequenced material came from peripheral blood. The TCR originated in a woman aged 65 to 85 with acute or convalescent COVID-19. V and J are TRBV19 and TRBJ1-2; 8 nucleotides line up with TRBD1. The CDR3 spells CARTRGQEMYYGYTF. CDR3 bases: TGTGCCAGGACAAGGGGACAGGAAATGTACTATGGCTACACCTTC.